One sample yielded the 27 T cell receptor beta chains listed below, sequenced in a study of T cells in Graves' hyperthyroidism and ophthalmopathy. It was RNA transcripts that yielded the amplified TCR beta CDR3 regions. HTBI primers were employed in a first-round RT-PCR of the TCR CDR3. Via MiXCR, TCRdb re-called the multiplex PCR reads, giving one row per CDR3 protein. The sample has roughly 630,000 distinct CDR3 sequences, roughly 14% seen once; the top ten hold about 7%. The material sequenced was blood. The receptors shown here come from a woman aged 25-40 years with Graves' hyperthyroidism.

This clonotype was seen only a few times. The chain uses TRBV7-9 and TRBJ2-2, with TRBD2 matching 8 bases. Germline V gives CDR1 SEHNR, CDR2 FQNEAQ (reference sequence). The CDR3 is 15 residues long. Trimming removed 4 bases from V and 1 base from J; junction bases left unmatched: 2. The CDR3 reads CASSYTSGNTGELFF. As DNA, the CDR3 is TGTGCCAGCAGCTATACTAGCGGGAACACCGGGGAGCTGTTTTTT. The whole variable domain, remainder taken from reference TRBV7-9 and TRBJ2-2, is DTGVSQNPRHKITKRGQNVTFRCDPISEHNRLYWYRQTLGQGPEFLTYFQNEAQLEKSRLLSDRFSAERPKGSFSTLEIQRTEQGDSAMYLCASSYTSGNTGELFFGEGSRLTVL.

This clonotype appeared many times. The V call is TRBV12-5, the J call TRBJ2-1; 11 bases map to TRBD2. The CDR3 totals 15 residues. V was clipped by 7 bases and J by 4 bases; unmatched bases: 6. Germline assignment: CDR1 LGHNT and CDR2 FRNRAP. The CDR3 loop reads CASAVGTSGYNEQFF. The CDR3 DNA sequence: TGTGCTAGTGCCGTGGGGACTAGCGGATACAATGAGCAGTTCTTC.

At least ten counts were recorded for this clonotype. The gene calls are TRBV2 and TRBJ2-2, with D perhaps matching TRBD2 (6 bases). Germline assignment: CDR1 SNHLY and CDR2 FYNNEI. The CDR3 totals 15 residues. V was pared by 1 base and J by 5 bases, with 11 bases between. The CDR3 reads CASSEVGGWTGELFF. The CDR3 DNA is TGTGCCAGCAGTGAAGTGGGAGGTTGGACCGGGGAGCTGTTTTTT. Filled out from reference TRBV2 and TRBJ2-2, the complete variable domain reads EPEVTQTPSHQVTQMGQEVILRCVPISNHLYFYWYRQILGQKVEFLVSFYNNEISEKSEIFDDQFSVERPDGSNFTLKIRSTKLEDSAMYFCASSEVGGWTGELFFGEGSRLTVL.

This chain uses TRBV20-1 with TRBJ2-7; TRBD2 matches 8 bases. Germline CDR1 and CDR2: DFQATT and SNEGSKA (reference sequence). V trimming: 1 base; J trimming: 6 bases; junction bases outside the gene matches: 11. The CDR3 covers 15 residues. In DNA, the CDR3 is TGCAGTGCTAGAGCGTTACTAGCGGAGCTGAGCGAGCAGTACTTC. Protein product: CSARALLAELSEQYF.

For this clonotype: One end of the junction varies from germline; a read error may be responsible. The genes are TRBV11-2 and TRBJ2-2; D is perhaps TRBD2 (6 bases). Per the germline V gene, CDR1 is SGHAT and CDR2 is FQNNGV. The CDR3 has 17 residues. CDR3 loop: CAGSLRRVLELTGELFF. DNA of the CDR3: TGTGCCGGCAGCTTAAGGAGGGTGCTTGAACTCACCGGGGAGCTGTTTTTT. The complete variable domain, with remaining parts taken from reference TRBV11-2 and TRBJ2-2, reads EAGVAQSPRYKIIEKRQSVAFWCNPISGHATLYWYQQILGQGPKLLIQFQNNGVVDDSQLPKDRFSAERLKGVDSTLKIQPAKLEDSAVYLCAGSLRRVLELTGELFFGEGSRLTVL.

This clonotype has just a few counts. The chain combines TRBV2 with TRBJ1-3; D may be TRBD1 (5 bases). This CDR3 spans 13 amino acids. Germline CDR1 reads SNHLY; CDR2 reads FYNNEI. V lost 9 bases and J lost 4, with 13 bases in between. The CDR3 loop reads CARLQDSGNTIYF. The CDR3 DNA is TGTGCCAGGCTTCAAGACAGCGGAAACACCATATATTTT.

This clonotype was recorded many times. The chain recombines TRBV18 with TRBJ1-1, with TRBD1 as a possible D gene (5 bases). V lost 2 bases and J 11 bases, leaving 12 bases between the germline ends. This CDR3 contains 12 residues. From germline, CDR1 is KGHSH and CDR2 LQKENI. CDR3 residues: CASSPGGGEAFF. DNA of the CDR3: TGTGCCAGCTCACCAGGGGGGGGTGAGGCTTTCTTT.

At least ten counts were recorded for this clonotype. The chain combines TRBV11-2 with TRBJ2-7, with 9 bases aligning to TRBD1. V gave up 4 bases and J gave up 4 bases; unmatched junction bases: 5. The V gene's germline CDR1 is SGHAT and CDR2 FQNNGV. The CDR3 has 14 amino acids. The CDR3 DNA is TGTGCCAGCAGCTGGGGACAGGGCCAGTACGAGCAGTACTTC. Its protein product is CASSWGQGQYEQYF.

This clonotype was recorded at least ten times. The chain combines TRBV18 with TRBJ2-7; the D gene is possibly TRBD1 (5 bases). CDR1 and CDR2 from the germline V gene are KGHSH and LQKENI. The V gene lost 6 bases and the J gene lost 2 bases, with 11 bases spanning the gap. There are 13 residues in the CDR3. For the CDR3, the DNA is TGTGCCAGCTCTAAGACAGATACCTACGAGCAGTACTTC. Amino acid sequence: CASSKTDTYEQYF.

This clonotype was seen ten or more times. The chain uses TRBV12-3 or TRBV12-4 and TRBJ2-1; 8 bases fit TRBD2. The CDR3 loop spans 15 amino acids. Losses at the gene ends were 6 bases for V and 4 bases for J; bases not matched to a gene: 8. The CDR3 DNA follows: TGTGCCAGCAGCGTCAGCGGGAGCAGGTACAATGAGCAGTTCTTC. It yields the protein CASSVSGSRYNEQFF.

Many counts were recorded for this clonotype. J is TRBJ2-3 and V is TRBV11-2, with D possibly TRBD1 on 6 matching bases. The CDR3 spans 15 residues. Germline V CDR1 and CDR2: SGHAT, FQNNGV. V shed 1 base and J shed 3 bases, with 11 bases lying between them. CDR3 in amino acids: CASSLARTVTDTQYF. The CDR3 DNA sequence: TGTGCCAGCAGCTTAGCTAGGACAGTTACAGATACGCAGTATTTT. Based on the CDR3 plus reference TRBV11-2 and TRBJ2-3, the full variable domain is EAGVAQSPRYKIIEKRQSVAFWCNPISGHATLYWYQQILGQGPKLLIQFQNNGVVDDSQLPKDRFSAERLKGVDSTLKIQPAKLEDSAVYLCASSLARTVTDTQYFGPGTRLTVL.

This clonotype was observed many times. The CDR3 DNA sequence: TGTGCCAGCAGTCCCGGGACTAGCGGGTTTAGGAATGAGCAGTTCTTC. This gives the protein CASSPGTSGFRNEQFF. The rearrangement joins TRBV12-3 or TRBV12-4 to TRBJ2-1, with TRBD2 identical over 12 bases. V shed 5 bases, J shed 7 bases, and the junction held 9 bases outside the gene matches. This CDR3 contains 16 residues.

There are many counts of this clonotype. V usage is TRBV3-1 and J usage is TRBJ2-7; TRBD1 is a possible D gene (5 bases). This CDR3 comprises 14 residues. Trimming cost V 3 bases and J 3 bases, with 12 bases left between them. The germline V gene encodes CDR1 LGHDT and CDR2 YNNKEL (reference sequence). The CDR3 DNA reads TGTGCCAGCAGCCAGGGCAGGGCGCACTACGAGCAGTACTTC. Encoded protein: CASSQGRAHYEQYF.

This clonotype has only a few counts. V usage is TRBV7-2 and J usage is TRBJ2-1; D might be TRBD1 or TRBD2, each matching 5 bases. The length of the CDR3 is 16 residues. CDR1 and CDR2 from the germline V gene are SGHTA and FQGNSA. The V and J ends lost 5 bases and 4 bases respectively, with 18 bases between them. CDR3 region: CASSRDGGTHYNEQFF. CDR3 in DNA: TGTGCCAGCAGCCGGGACGGTGGGACGCATTACAATGAGCAGTTCTTC.

This clonotype is a singleton in its sample. The chain combines TRBV20-1 with TRBJ2-7; possibly TRBD1 or TRBD2 for D (5 bases each). V lost 0 bases and J lost 0, with 18 bases in between. The V gene's germline CDR1 is DFQATT and CDR2 SNEGSKA (reference sequence). There are 17 residues in the CDR3. The CDR3: CSARDPKTGTDSYEQYF. CDR3 coding DNA: TGCAGTGCTAGAGACCCTAAAACCGGGACCGACTCCTACGAGCAGTACTTC.

This clonotype was observed a handful of times. The V and J genes are TRBV5-1 and TRBJ2-1; 13 bases map to TRBD2. The germline V gene encodes CDR1 SGHRS and CDR2 YFSETQ. Losses at the gene ends were 3 bases for V and 1 base for J; bases not matched to a gene: 10. There are 19 residues in the CDR3. The CDR3 DNA is TGCGCCAGCAGCTCGACGGGACTAGCGGGACTGGGGTCCTACAATGAGCAGTTCTTC. It translates to CASSSTGLAGLGSYNEQFF.

This clonotype was counted ten times or more. CDR3 sequence: CAWSPGHNDGYTF. CDR3 DNA sequence: TGTGCCTGGAGTCCTGGGCACAACGATGGCTACACCTTC. V is TRBV30 and J is TRBJ1-2, with D hard to call. This CDR3 is built from 13 residues. The germline gives CDR1 GTSNPN, CDR2 SVGIG (reference sequence). V shed 2 bases and J shed 6 bases, with 13 bases lying between them.

In this sample, this clonotype turned up many times. The chain has TRBV27 and TRBJ1-1; 10 bases match TRBD1. CDR3 length equals 15 residues. The V gene's germline CDR1 is MNHEY and CDR2 SMNVEV (reference sequence). With V trimmed by 4 bases and J by 5 bases, 7 bases remained unmatched. This chain's CDR3 is CASSSRQGARTEAFF. For the CDR3, the DNA is TGTGCCAGCAGTTCCCGACAGGGGGCTAGGACTGAAGCTTTCTTT.

Comments on this clonotype: At one of its ends the junction is not consistent with the germline gene, which may arise from a read error. This chain links TRBV14 with TRBJ1-2; tentatively, D is TRBD1 (6 bases). Per the germline V gene, CDR1 is SGHDN and CDR2 is FVKESK. The CDR3 loop spans 17 amino acids. CDR3 nucleotides: TGTGCCAGCAGCCGCCACGCCTGGGACACTGCTAACTGTGGCTACACCTTC. Its protein product is CASSRHAWDTANCGYTF.

This rearrangement joins TRBV5-1 to TRBJ2-3, with D hard to call. The CDR3 extends over 12 amino acids. Germline CDR1 SGHRS, CDR2 YFSETQ. The V end lost 4 bases, the J end lost 8 bases, and 11 bases lay between the germline ends. The CDR3, as DNA: TGCGCCAGCAGCGGTAGCTTTGGTACGCAGTATTTT. It encodes CASSGSFGTQYF.

This clonotype was picked up many times. The chain combines TRBV7-2 with TRBJ2-1; D could derive from TRBD1 or TRBD2 (5 bases each). Trimming removed 6 bases from V and 5 bases from J, with 20 bases in between. Germline values: CDR1 SGHTA, CDR2 FQGNSA. CDR3 size: 16 residues. DNA of the CDR3: TGTGCCAGCAGTGGCGTGGGGACCCGGAGGAACAATGAGCAGTTCTTC. As protein: CASSGVGTRRNNEQFF.

This clonotype appeared a few times. This chain connects TRBV27 to TRBJ2-2, with TRBD2 identical over 8 bases. Germline V CDR1 and CDR2: MNHEY, SMNVEV (reference sequence). Unmatched junction bases numbered 6, after V lost 6 bases and J lost 0 bases. The CDR3 is made up of 16 amino acids. As DNA, the CDR3 is TGTGCCAGCAGACTTAGCGGGGTCGCGAACACCGGGGAGCTGTTTTTT. Translating gives CASRLSGVANTGELFF.

The gene calls are TRBV2 and TRBJ1-4; D is ambiguous. Germline V gives CDR1 SNHLY, CDR2 FYNNEI. CDR3 length: 11 amino acids. Between the trimmed V and J ends, which lost 5 bases and 11 bases, there was a span of 9 bases. CDR3 sequence reads: CASSFGGKLFF. For the CDR3, the DNA is TGTGCCAGCAGTTTTGGCGGGAAACTGTTTTTT.

The V call is TRBV5-1, the J call TRBJ2-1; TRBD1 agrees at 7 bases. There are 14 residues in the CDR3. V lost 4 bases and J lost 6; bases outside the gene matches: 7. CDR1 and CDR2 (germline): SGHRS, YFSETQ. In DNA form, the CDR3 reads TGCGCCAGCAGCAAGAAGACAGGGCCCAATGAGCAGTTCTTC. Translating it yields CASSKKTGPNEQFF.

This clonotype has only a few counts. This chain joins TRBV30 and TRBJ1-3; D call uncertain. Trimming pared 3 bases from V and 1 base from J, leaving 4 bases between. The CDR3 length is 12 residues. Germline V CDR1 and CDR2: GTSNPN, SVGIG (reference sequence). Here the CDR3 DNA reads TGTGCCTGGAGAGCTTCTGGAAACACCATATATTTT. Translating gives CAWRASGNTIYF. Together with reference TRBV30 and TRBJ1-3, the CDR3 gives the full variable domain: SQTIHQWPATLVQPVGSPLSLECTVEGTSNPNLYWYRQAAGRGLQLLFYSVGIGQISSEVPQNLSASRPQDRQFILSSKKLLLSDSGFYLCAWRASGNTIYFGEGSWLTVV.

The sample holds many counts of this clonotype. The CDR3 is CAWSVRDFYEQYF. In nucleotides, the CDR3 is TGTGCCTGGAGTGTACGGGACTTCTACGAGCAGTACTTC. The rearrangement joins TRBV30 to TRBJ2-7; a weak D match, TRBD2 (6 bases). The germline gives CDR1 GTSNPN, CDR2 SVGIG (reference sequence). The CDR3 covers 13 residues. The V end was cut by 0 bases, the J end by 3 bases, with 9 bases between. The entire variable domain, with the rest obtained from reference TRBV30 and TRBJ2-7, is as follows: SQTIHQWPATLVQPVGSPLSLECTVEGTSNPNLYWYRQAAGRGLQLLFYSVGIGQISSEVPQNLSASRPQDRQFILSSKKLLLSDSGFYLCAWSVRDFYEQYFGPGTRLTVT.

A few counts support this clonotype. The chain recombines TRBV6-6 with TRBJ2-1, with 8 bases that match TRBD2. V trimming: 6 bases; J trimming: 1 base; junction bases outside the gene matches: 2. There are 14 residues in the CDR3. The germline CDR1 and CDR2 sequences are MNHNY and SVGAGI (reference sequence). In nucleotides, the CDR3 is TGTGCCAGCAGATTAGCGGGGTCCTACAATGAGCAGTTCTTC. The encoded protein is CASRLAGSYNEQFF.